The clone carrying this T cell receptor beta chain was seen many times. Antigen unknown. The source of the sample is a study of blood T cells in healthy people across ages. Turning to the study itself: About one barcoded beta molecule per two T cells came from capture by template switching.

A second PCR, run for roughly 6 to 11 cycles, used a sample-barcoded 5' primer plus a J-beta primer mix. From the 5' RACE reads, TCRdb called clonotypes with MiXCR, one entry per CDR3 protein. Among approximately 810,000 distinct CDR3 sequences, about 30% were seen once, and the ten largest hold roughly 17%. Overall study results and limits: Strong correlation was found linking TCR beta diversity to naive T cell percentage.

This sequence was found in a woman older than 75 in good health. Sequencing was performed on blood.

The CDR3 is CSARVTGPETQYF. The CDR3, as DNA: TGCAGTGCTAGAGTGACAGGGCCAGAGACCCAGTACTTC. The chain is built from TRBV20-1 and TRBJ2-5; TRBD1 aligns across 7 bases. The J segment lost 4 bases and the V segment lost 1 base, leaving 3 bases of the junction unmatched. Germline V lookup: CDR1 DFQATT, CDR2 SNEGSKA (reference sequence). The CDR3 length is 13 residues.